This entry lists 5 T cell receptor beta chains sequenced from one sample in a study of T cells after yellow fever vaccination. MiXCR was run by TCRdb on the 5' RACE reads, yielding one entry per CDR3 protein. The sample has some 300,000 distinct CDR3 sequences; around 8.6% are singletons. The sample was CD4+ T cells sorted from PBMCs, taken 5 days after the yellow fever booster vaccination. Every receptor here comes from a young man who received the YFV17D yellow fever vaccine.

This clonotype came up a few times. DNA of the CDR3: TGTGCCAGCAGCAAGACCGGTTATTGGAATTCACCCCTCCACTTT. Its translation is CASSKTGYWNSPLHF. The V and J genes are TRBV7-2 and TRBJ1-6; D is undetermined. Trimming stripped 5 bases from V and 7 bases from J, with 15 bases between. Germline V CDR1 and CDR2: SGHTA, FQGNSA. CDR3 length: 15 residues.

The chain recombines TRBV6-2 or TRBV6-3 with TRBJ1-1; the D gene is possibly TRBD1 (5 bases). The CDR3 length is 13 residues. Trimming pared 2 bases from V and 7 bases from J, leaving 11 bases between. Looked up from germline, CDR1 is MNHEY and CDR2 is SVGEGT. As DNA, the CDR3 is TGTGCCAGCAGTTACAGGGGTTTGAATGAAGCTTTCTTT. Its protein product is CASSYRGLNEAFF.

This clonotype was observed a handful of times. Since a much larger clone is just one base distant, this may be a read error. The chain joins TRBV6-2 or TRBV6-3 to TRBJ2-1; tentative D call: TRBD1 (5 bases). The V and J ends lost 2 bases and 4 bases respectively, with 6 bases between them. Germline V gene data show CDR1 as MNHEY and CDR2 as SVGEGT. The CDR3 is 13 amino acids. As DNA, the CDR3 is TGTGCCAGCAGTTACGGGGCTTACAATGAGCAGTTCTTC. Its translation: CASSYGAYNEQFF.

The chain has TRBV2 and TRBJ2-7; D is possibly TRBD1 or TRBD2 (5 bases each). The CDR3 is 13 amino acids. Trimming took 8 bases from V and 7 from J, leaving 18 bases between them. Germline V CDR1 and CDR2: SNHLY, FYNNEI. The CDR3 DNA follows: TGTGCCAGCCACTTCGGGGCAGTTGGAGAGCAGTACGTC. Translated, it gives CASHFGAVGEQYV.

The chain employs TRBV12-3 or TRBV12-4 and TRBJ1-5; 7 bases fit TRBD1. The V and J ends lost 6 bases and 5 bases, in that order; junction bases with no gene match: 10. The CDR3 runs 15 residues. The CDR3 loop reads CASSRAQGNYQPQHF. The CDR3 region has the DNA TGTGCCAGCAGCCGTGCACAGGGGAACTATCAGCCCCAGCATTTT.